The present T cell receptor (beta chain) was sequenced within a study of cytomegalovirus exposure and HLA in healthy donors. Whole-study results and caveats: Several of the most significant clusters appeared linked to common viral pathogens, based on a later analysis. Accounts indicate the classifier identified cytomegalovirus status with strong specificity and sensitivity.

Losses at the gene ends were 9 bases for V and 14 bases for J; bases not matched to a gene: 17. This CDR3 has 13 amino acids. CDR1 and CDR2 from the germline V gene are ENHRY and SYGVKD. Comments on this clone: Its specificity is not known. This same CDR3 is encoded by further DNA sequences in the sample.

Primers included in the PCR were 60 Vbeta and 13 Jbeta primers. Data came from immunoSEQ multiplex PCR; TCRdb stores just in-frame clones and leaves some out. The sample has 35,000 to 50,000 clones. This sequence joins TRBV10-3 and TRBJ1-1, with 8 bases identical to TRBD1. Sequenced material: PBMCs. This sequence was found in a woman in her thirties in good health and CMV-seropositive. The DNA for the CDR3 is TGTGCCATTGGGGGACAGGCCTTTAGTGGAGCCTTCTTT. Residues: CAIGGQAFSGAFF.